This TCR beta chain was profiled in a study of T-cell memory formation after mild COVID-19. Study in general: In these data, TCR clusters were largely donor specific.

TCRdb re-called the 5' RACE reads through MiXCR, storing one row per CDR3 protein. The sample has some 490,000 distinct CDR3 sequences; roughly 18% are singletons. This clonotype appeared a few times. Its antigen is not known. Notes on the study in general: The CD4+ clones that contracted clustered mainly within CM and EM, and the CD8+ clones concentrated in EMRA.

Trimming left V 2 bases short and J 3 bases short, with 18 bases between. This CDR3 spans 17 amino acids. Germline V gene lookup returns CDR1 ENHRY and CDR2 SYGVKD. The rearrangement uses TRBV10-3 and TRBJ2-3, with D tentatively TRBD1 (6 bases). Sequenced: PBMCs or a T cell subset sorted from them (not recorded which). This TCR was sampled from an adult woman who had mild COVID-19 (a few samples of this study predate the infection). Cell type and time point are not known. CDR3 residues: CAISEPGTSSLTDTQYF. The DNA of the CDR3 is TGTGCCATCAGTGAGCCGGGGACATCCTCATTGACAGATACGCAGTATTTT.